This T cell receptor (beta chain) derives from a study of Ad26.COV2.S vaccination and SARS-CoV-2 variants. Turning to the study itself: Within the COV1001 Ad26.COV2.S trial arm, the donor was enrolled. Study findings and constraints: Analyses that measured TCR breadth and depth may have underestimated total T cell responses. Relative to placebo recipients, vaccine recipients exhibited elevated spike-specific TCR breadth.

This clone showed up just a few times. What it binds is unknown. Treatment indicated: some 20 received Ad26.COV2.S at low or high dose, single or two shots; 5 received placebo; per-sample allocation not given. All samples were drawn on day 63, counting from the first vaccine or placebo injection. In the vaccine, an Ad26 vector expressed the SARS-CoV-2 spike of the Wuhan strain. Clones were read by immunoSEQ multiplex PCR, and TCRdb kept only the in-frame ones, dropping some. The sample has about 350,000 clones; 75% to 90% are singletons. This sequence was found in a person between 18 and 59 years old who received the Ad26.COV2.S COVID-19 vaccine or a placebo. Sample: peripheral blood, taken in a trial of Ad26.COV2.S vaccine versus placebo.

The CDR3 DNA sequence: TGTGCCAGCAGACGGGGGGACAGGCCCTCCAAAGCTTTCTTT. It yields the protein CASRRGDRPSKAFF. The chain employs TRBV27 and TRBJ1-1; the match to TRBD1 covers 8 bases. The germline V gene encodes CDR1 MNHEY and CDR2 SMNVEV (reference sequence). Germline trimming cut 6 bases from V and 9 bases from J; bases unmatched to any gene: 12. The CDR3 spans 14 residues.